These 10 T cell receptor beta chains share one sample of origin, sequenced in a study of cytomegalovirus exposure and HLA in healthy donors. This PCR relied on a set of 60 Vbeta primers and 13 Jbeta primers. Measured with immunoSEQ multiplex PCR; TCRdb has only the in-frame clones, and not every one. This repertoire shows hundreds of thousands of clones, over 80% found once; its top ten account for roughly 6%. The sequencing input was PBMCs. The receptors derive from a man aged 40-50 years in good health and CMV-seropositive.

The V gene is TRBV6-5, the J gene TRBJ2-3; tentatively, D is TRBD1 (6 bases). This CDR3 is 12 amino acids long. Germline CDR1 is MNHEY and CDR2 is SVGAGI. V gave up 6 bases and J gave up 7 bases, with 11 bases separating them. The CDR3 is CASSRGDNTQYF. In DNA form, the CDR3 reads TGTGCCAGCAGCCGAGGGGACAATACGCAGTATTTT.

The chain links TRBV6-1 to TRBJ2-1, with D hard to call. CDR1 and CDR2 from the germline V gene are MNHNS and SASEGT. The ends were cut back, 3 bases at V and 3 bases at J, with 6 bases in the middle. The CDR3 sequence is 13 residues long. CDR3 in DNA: TGTGCCAGCAGTGAGTTAGTCTACAATGAGCAGTTCTTC. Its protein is CASSELVYNEQFF.

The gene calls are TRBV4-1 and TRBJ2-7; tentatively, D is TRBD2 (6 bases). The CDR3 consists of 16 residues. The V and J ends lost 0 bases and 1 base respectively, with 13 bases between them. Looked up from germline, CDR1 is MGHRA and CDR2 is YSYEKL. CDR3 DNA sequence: TGCGCCAGCAGCCAAGAACCGGGAGTGTCTTCCTACGAGCAGTACTTC. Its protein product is CASSQEPGVSSYEQYF.

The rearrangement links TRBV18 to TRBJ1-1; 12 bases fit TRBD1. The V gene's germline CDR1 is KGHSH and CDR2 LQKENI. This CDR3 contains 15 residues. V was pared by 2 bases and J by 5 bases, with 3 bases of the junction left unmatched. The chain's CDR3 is CASSPGTGGYTEAFF. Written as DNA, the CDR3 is TGTGCCAGCTCACCAGGGACAGGGGGCTATACTGAAGCTTTCTTT.

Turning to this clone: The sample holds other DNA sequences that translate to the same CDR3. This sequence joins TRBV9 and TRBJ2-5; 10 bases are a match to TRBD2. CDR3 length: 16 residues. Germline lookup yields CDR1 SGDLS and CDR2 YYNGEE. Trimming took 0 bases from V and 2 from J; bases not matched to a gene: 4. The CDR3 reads CASSVVPAGGQETQYF. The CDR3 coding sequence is TGTGCCAGCAGCGTAGTTCCAGCGGGAGGGCAAGAGACCCAGTACTTC.

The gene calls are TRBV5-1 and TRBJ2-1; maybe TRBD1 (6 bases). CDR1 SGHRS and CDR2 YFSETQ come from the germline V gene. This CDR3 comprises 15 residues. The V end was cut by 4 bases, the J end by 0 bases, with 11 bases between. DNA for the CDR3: TGCGCCAGCAGCGTGACAGGTTCCTCCTACAATGAGCAGTTCTTC. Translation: CASSVTGSSYNEQFF.

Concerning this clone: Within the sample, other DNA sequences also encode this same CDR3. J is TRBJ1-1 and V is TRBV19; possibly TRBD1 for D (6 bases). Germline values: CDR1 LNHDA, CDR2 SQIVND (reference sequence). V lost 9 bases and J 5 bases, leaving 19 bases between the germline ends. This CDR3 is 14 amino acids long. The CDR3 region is CASSIGGPRTEAFF. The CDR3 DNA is TGTGCCAGCAGCATTGGGGGCCCCCGAACTGAAGCTTTCTTT. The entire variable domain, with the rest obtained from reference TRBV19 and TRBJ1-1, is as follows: DGGITQSPKYLFRKEGQNVTLSCEQNLNHDAMYWYRQDPGQGLRLIYYSQIVNDFQKGDIAEGYSVSREKKESFPLTVTSAQKNPTAFYLCASSIGGPRTEAFFGQGTRLTVV.

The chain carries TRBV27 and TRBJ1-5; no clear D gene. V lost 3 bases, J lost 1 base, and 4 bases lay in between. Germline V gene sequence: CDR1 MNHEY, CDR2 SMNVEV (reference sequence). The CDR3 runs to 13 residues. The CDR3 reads CASSLRSNQPQHF. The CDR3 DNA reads TGTGCCAGCAGTTTGCGCAGCAATCAGCCCCAGCATTTT.

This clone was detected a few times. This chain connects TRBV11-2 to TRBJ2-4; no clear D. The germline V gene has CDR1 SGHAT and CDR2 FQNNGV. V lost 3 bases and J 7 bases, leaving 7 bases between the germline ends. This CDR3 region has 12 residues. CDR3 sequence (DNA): TGTGCCAGCAGCTTCGTAGAGAACATTCAGTACTTC. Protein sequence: CASSFVENIQYF.

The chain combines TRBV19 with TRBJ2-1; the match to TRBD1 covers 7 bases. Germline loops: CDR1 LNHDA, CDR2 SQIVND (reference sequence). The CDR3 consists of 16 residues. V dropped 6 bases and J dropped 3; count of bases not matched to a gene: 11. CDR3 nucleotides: TGTGCCAGTAGCCCACTCGGGACAGCTTTCTACAATGAGCAGTTCTTC. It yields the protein CASSPLGTAFYNEQFF.